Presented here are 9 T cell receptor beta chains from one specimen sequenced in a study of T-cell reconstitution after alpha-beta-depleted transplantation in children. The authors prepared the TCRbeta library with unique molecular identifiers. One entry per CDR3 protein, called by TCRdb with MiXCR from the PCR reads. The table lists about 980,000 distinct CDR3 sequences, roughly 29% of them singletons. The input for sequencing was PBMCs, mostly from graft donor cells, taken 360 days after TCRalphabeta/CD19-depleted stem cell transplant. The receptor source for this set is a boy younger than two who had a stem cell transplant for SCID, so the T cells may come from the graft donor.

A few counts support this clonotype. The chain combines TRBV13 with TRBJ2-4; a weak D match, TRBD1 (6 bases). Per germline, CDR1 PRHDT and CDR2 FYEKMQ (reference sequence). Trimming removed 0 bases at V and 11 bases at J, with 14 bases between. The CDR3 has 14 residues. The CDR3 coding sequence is TGTGCCAGCAGCTTAGGCCCGGGACACGGGTTTCAGTACTTC. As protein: CASSLGPGHGFQYF.

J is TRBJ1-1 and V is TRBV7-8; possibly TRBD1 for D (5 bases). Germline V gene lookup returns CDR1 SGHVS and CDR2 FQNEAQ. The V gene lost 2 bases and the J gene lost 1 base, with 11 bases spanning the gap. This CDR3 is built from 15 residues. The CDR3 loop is CASSLTPGKNTEAFF. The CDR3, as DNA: TGTGCCAGCAGCTTAACCCCAGGGAAGAACACTGAAGCTTTCTTT.

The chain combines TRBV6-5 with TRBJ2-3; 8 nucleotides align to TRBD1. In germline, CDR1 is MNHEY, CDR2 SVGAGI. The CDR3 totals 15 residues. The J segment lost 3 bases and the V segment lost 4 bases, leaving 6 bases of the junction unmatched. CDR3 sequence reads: CASSWDRIATDTQYF. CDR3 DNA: TGTGCCAGCAGTTGGGACAGGATCGCGACAGATACGCAGTATTTT.

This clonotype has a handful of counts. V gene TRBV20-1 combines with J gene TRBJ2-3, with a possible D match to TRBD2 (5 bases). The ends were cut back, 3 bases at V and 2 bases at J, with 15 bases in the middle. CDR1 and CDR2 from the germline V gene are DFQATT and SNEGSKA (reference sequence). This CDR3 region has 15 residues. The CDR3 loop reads CSASGGRVPTDTQYF. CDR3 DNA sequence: TGCAGTGCTAGCGGTGGGCGGGTACCCACAGATACGCAGTATTTT.

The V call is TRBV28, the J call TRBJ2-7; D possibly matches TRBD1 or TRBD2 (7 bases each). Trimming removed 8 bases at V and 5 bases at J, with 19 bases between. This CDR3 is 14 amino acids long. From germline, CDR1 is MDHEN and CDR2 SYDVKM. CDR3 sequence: CASGAGGVPNEQYF. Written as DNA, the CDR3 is TGTGCCAGCGGTGCAGGGGGGGTCCCCAACGAGCAGTACTTC.

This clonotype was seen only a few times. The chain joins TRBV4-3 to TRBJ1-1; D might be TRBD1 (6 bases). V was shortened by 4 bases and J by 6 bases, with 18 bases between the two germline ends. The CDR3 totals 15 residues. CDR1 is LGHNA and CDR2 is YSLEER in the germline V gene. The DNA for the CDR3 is TGCGCCAGCAGCCGTTTTATCGACAGGATCGCTGAAGCTTTCTTT. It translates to CASSRFIDRIAEAFF.

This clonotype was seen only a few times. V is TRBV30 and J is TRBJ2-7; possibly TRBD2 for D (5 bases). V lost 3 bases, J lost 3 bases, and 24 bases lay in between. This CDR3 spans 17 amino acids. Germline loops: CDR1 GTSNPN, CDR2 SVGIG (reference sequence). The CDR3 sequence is CAWSVRTATPLFYEQYF. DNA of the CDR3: TGTGCCTGGAGCGTAAGGACTGCGACCCCTCTGTTCTACGAGCAGTACTTC.

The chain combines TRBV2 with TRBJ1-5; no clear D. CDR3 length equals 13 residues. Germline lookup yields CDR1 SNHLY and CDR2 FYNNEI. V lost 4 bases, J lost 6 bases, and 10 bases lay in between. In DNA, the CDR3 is TGTGCCAGCAGTGGGGTAGGGTCTCAGCCCCAGCATTTT. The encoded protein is CASSGVGSQPQHF.

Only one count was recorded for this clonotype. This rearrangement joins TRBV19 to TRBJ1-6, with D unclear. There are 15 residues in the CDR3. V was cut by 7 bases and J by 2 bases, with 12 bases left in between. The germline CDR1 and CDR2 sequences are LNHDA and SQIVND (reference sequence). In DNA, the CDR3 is TGTGCCAGTAAACGGAGCGGCACCTATAATTCACCCCTCCACTTT. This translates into CASKRSGTYNSPLHF.